The rows below give T cell receptor beta chains drawn from one sample of a study of identical twins. TCRdb re-analysed the 5' RACE reads in MiXCR, keeping a single row per CDR3 protein. The table includes 250,000 to 300,000 distinct CDR3 sequences, around 8.3% detected once. These data were likewise used in another study, on yellow fever vaccine responses in identical twins.

The specimen sequenced was CD8+ T cells sorted from blood. All receptors come from a woman under 30 in good health. Both conserved end residues are part of each CDR3. A D gene is named only where the DNA matches it firmly. Not all rows give a size; the values are once, few, many and, for expanded clones, a class.

NA	TRBV30	TRBD1	TRBJ2-7	TGTGCCTGGAGTTACGGGACAGGGGGTCACTACGAGCAGTACTTC	CAWSYGTGGHYEQYF
NA	TRBV5-1	NA	TRBJ1-1	TGCGCCAGCACCACGGCGGGGGGCTGGACTGAAGCTTTCTTT	CASTTAGGWTEAFF
few	TRBV5-1	NA	TRBJ2-3	TGCGCCAGCAGCTTGGCCGAAGGGGCGGGGTCAGATACGCAGTATTTT	CASSLAEGAGSDTQYF
few	TRBV9	TRBD2	TRBJ2-1	TGTGCCAGCAGCGTAGGGGGCGGGACTAGCAGGGGGAATGAGCAGTTCTTC	CASSVGGGTSRGNEQFF
many	TRBV15	TRBD2	TRBJ2-3	TGTGCCACCAGCAGAGACGGACTAGCGGGGGCCATGGGAACGCAGTATTTT	CATSRDGLAGAMGTQYF
NA	TRBV6-6	NA	TRBJ2-2	TGTGCCAGCAGTGGGGGTGGGGAGCTGTTTTTT	CASSGGGELFF
NA	TRBV6-1	TRBD1	TRBJ1-2	TGTGCCAGCAGCCAAGACAGGGTTAACTATGGCTACACCTTC	CASSQDRVNYGYTF
many	TRBV12-3/TRBV12-4	NA	TRBJ2-5	TGTGCCAGCAGTTTGTTTGGCCGTGGAGAGACCCAGTACTTC	CASSLFGRGETQYF
many	TRBV19	NA	TRBJ2-1	TGTGCCAGTAGTATATTGGCGGGAATGTACAATGAGCAGTTCTTC	CASSILAGMYNEQFF
few	TRBV6-1	TRBD2	TRBJ2-3	TGTGCCAGCAGTAAACAGACTAGCCCCTATAGCACAGATACGCAGTATTTT	CASSKQTSPYSTDTQYF
many	TRBV4-3	NA	TRBJ2-2	TGCGCCAGCAGCCAAGATCTGGGGGCGCTTTACACCGGGGAGCTGTTTTTT	CASSQDLGALYTGELFF
NA	TRBV28	TRBD1	TRBJ1-3	TGTGCCAGCAACCCGACAGGGAGTTTGAACTCTGGAAACACCATATATTTT	CASNPTGSLNSGNTIYF
NA	TRBV7-9	TRBD1	TRBJ2-7	TGTGCCAGCAGCGCCGGGACAGGACCTACGAAGCAGTACTTC	CASSAGTGPTKQYF
NA	TRBV24-1	NA	TRBJ2-3	TGTGCCACCAGTGACCCCGAGGGAACAGATACGCAGTATTTT	CATSDPEGTDTQYF
NA	TRBV27	TRBD1	TRBJ1-5	TGTGCCAGCAGACAACGAGGGGGCCTAAATCAGCCCCAGCATTTT	CASRQRGGLNQPQHF
few	TRBV7-3	NA	TRBJ2-3	TGTGCCAGCAGCGCCGTCCCGACAGATACGCAGTATTTT	CASSAVPTDTQYF
many	TRBV12-3/TRBV12-4	NA	TRBJ2-3	TGTGCCAGCAGTTTAGACAGGGGGGGCGCAGATACGCAGTATTTT	CASSLDRGGADTQYF
many	TRBV12-3/TRBV12-4	NA	TRBJ2-3	TGTGCCAGCAGTTTGGTGGGGCCCACAGATACGCAGTATTTT	CASSLVGPTDTQYF
NA	TRBV14	NA	TRBJ2-7	TGTGCCAGCAGCCAAGTGGCGGAGGCCCACGAGCAGTACTTC	CASSQVAEAHEQYF
NA	TRBV27	TRBD2	TRBJ2-7	TGTGCCAGCAGTTCAACCCAGACTAGCGGGAGAAAGTACTTC	CASSSTQTSGRKYF
many	TRBV20-1	NA	TRBJ2-1	TGCAGTGCCCCAATCTCTAGGGAGTCGAGCAATGAGCAGTTCTTC	CSAPISRESSNEQFF
NA	TRBV6-1	NA	TRBJ2-5	TGTGCCAGCAGTGTCTTCACGGGAGAGACCCAGTACTTC	CASSVFTGETQYF
many	TRBV7-9	NA	TRBJ2-4	TGTGCCAGCAGCTTGGGGGGGACAGAAGGGAAGGCGAACATTCAGTACTTC	CASSLGGTEGKANIQYF
NA	TRBV7-9	NA	TRBJ2-2	TGTGCCAGCAGCTTACAACCCGGGGAGCTGTTTTTT	CASSLQPGELFF
NA	TRBV28	TRBD1	TRBJ2-2	TGTGCCAGCAGTCTGACAGGGCTTGTGAACACCGGGGAGCTGTTTTTT	CASSLTGLVNTGELFF
few	TRBV3-1	TRBD1	TRBJ1-2	TGTGCCAGCAGCCAGATAACGGGACAGGGCATGGATGGCTACACCTTC	CASSQITGQGMDGYTF
few	TRBV20-1	NA	TRBJ2-5	TGCAGTGTAAAACCAAACAGTGCTAGGTACCAAGAGACCCAGTACTTC	CSVKPNSARYQETQYF
NA	TRBV5-1	NA	TRBJ2-1	TGCGCCAGCAGCTTTCCCATAGAACTCGCGAGGGGCTCCTACAATGAGCAGTTCTTC	CASSFPIELARGSYNEQFF
NA	TRBV27	TRBD1	TRBJ1-1	TGTGCCAGCAGTATAAACAGGGGCAGCACTGAAGCTTTCTTT	CASSINRGSTEAFF
few	TRBV20-1	TRBD1	TRBJ2-5	TGCAGTGCTAGAGATAAGGGCAGGGGGCGGGTTTGGCGGGAGACCCAGTACTTC	CSARDKGRGRVWRETQYF
many	TRBV5-1	NA	TRBJ2-3	TGCGCCAGCAGCTTGGTGGTTCGGATCGCAGATACGCAGTATTTT	CASSLVVRIADTQYF
NA	TRBV29-1	NA	TRBJ2-1	TGCAGCGTTGGGGGTCGGACACAAGAGCAGTTCTTC	CSVGGRTQEQFF
NA	TRBV9	TRBD1	TRBJ1-1	TGTGCCAGCAGCCTGGGACAGGGGGCGCATACTGAAGCTTTCTTT	CASSLGQGAHTEAFF
NA	TRBV12-5	TRBD1	TRBJ1-1	TGTGCTAGTGGTTTCGCCGGGGACAGGGCGGTCACTGAAGCTTTCTTT	CASGFAGDRAVTEAFF
NA	TRBV5-6	TRBD2	TRBJ2-5	TGTGCCAGCAGCTTGATAGCTAGCGGGAGGGCCAATCTGCAAGAGACCCAGTACTTC	CASSLIASGRANLQETQYF
few	TRBV2	NA	TRBJ2-1	TGTGCCAGCATGGGGGACACTATCGATGAGCAGTTCTTC	CASMGDTIDEQFF
many	TRBV4-3	TRBD1	TRBJ1-4	TGCGCCAGCAGCCAAGATTCGGGACAGGGGAATGAAAAACTGTTTTTT	CASSQDSGQGNEKLFF
NA	TRBV3-1	NA	TRBJ2-7	TGTGCCAGCAGCCAAGATCTATTGGACACAGCCAGCTACGAGCAGTACTTC	CASSQDLLDTASYEQYF
many	TRBV29-1	NA	TRBJ2-5	TGCAGCGTTGTGGGGGGGGGCCTCGTCGGAGAGACCCAGTACTTC	CSVVGGGLVGETQYF
NA	TRBV29-1	TRBD1	TRBJ2-6	TGCAGCGTAACCAGCCCGGGACAGGGTAACTCTGGGGCCAACGTCCTGACTTTC	CSVTSPGQGNSGANVLTF
NA	TRBV20-1	NA	TRBJ2-7	TGCAGTGCCCCTGCAGGGGTCAGCTCCTACGAGCAGTACTTC	CSAPAGVSSYEQYF
many	TRBV12-3/TRBV12-4	NA	TRBJ1-3	TGTGCCAGCAGTTTTAATATGCAGTTAAACACCATATATTTT	CASSFNMQLNTIYF
NA	TRBV4-1	TRBD1	TRBJ2-1	TGCGCCAGCAGCCAAGTAACAGGGGGAAATGAGCAGTTCTTC	CASSQVTGGNEQFF
many	TRBV29-1	TRBD2	TRBJ2-1	TGCAGCGTTGAGGGGACTAGCGGGAGTAAGGATGAGCAGTTCTTC	CSVEGTSGSKDEQFF
NA	TRBV12-3/TRBV12-4	NA	TRBJ2-7	TGTGCCAGCAGTTGGGGCGGCTTCTCCTACGAGCAGTACTTC	CASSWGGFSYEQYF
many	TRBV12-3/TRBV12-4	NA	TRBJ2-5	TGTGCCAGCAGTTTACTAAGGGAAGAGGAAGAGACCCAGTACTTC	CASSLLREEEETQYF
NA	TRBV24-1	NA	TRBJ2-3	TGTGCCACCAGTGATTTTACCCAAACCAACACAGATACGCAGTATTTT	CATSDFTQTNTDTQYF
few	TRBV4-3	NA	TRBJ1-4	TGCGCCAGCAGCCGCGCTTTGGGGGTTGAAAAACTGTTTTTT	CASSRALGVEKLFF
NA	TRBV6-6	TRBD2	TRBJ2-7	TGTGCCAGCAGTTACTCAGGGACTAGTGGCGAGCAGTACTTC	CASSYSGTSGEQYF
few	TRBV28	NA	TRBJ2-1	TGTGCCAGCAGTTCAGGGATTGACAACAATGAGCAGTTCTTC	CASSSGIDNNEQFF
many	TRBV6-4	NA	TRBJ1-5	TGTGCCAGCAGTGAAGGAGCAAATCAGCCCCAGCATTTT	CASSEGANQPQHF
few	TRBV20-1	NA	TRBJ2-6	TGCAGTGCTAGAACTGGGTCTGGGGCCAACGTCCTGACTTTC	CSARTGSGANVLTF
few	TRBV5-1	TRBD2	TRBJ2-7	TGCGCCAGCAGCTCGGTAACTAGCGGGACTGACTACGAGCAGTACTTC	CASSSVTSGTDYEQYF
many	TRBV7-2	TRBD2	TRBJ2-7	TGTGCCAGCAGCTTCGGGACTAGCCTTTACGAGCAGTACTTC	CASSFGTSLYEQYF
NA	TRBV20-1	NA	TRBJ2-7	TGCAGTGCTAGAGATGGACTTAGGACGGCCTCCTACGAGCAGTACTTC	CSARDGLRTASYEQYF